Listed below are T cell receptor beta chains from one sample, sequenced in a study of TIL therapy for anti-PD-1-resistant metastatic lung cancer. Some clones are missing from TCRdb's copy, which holds only in-frame ones; the method was immunoSEQ multiplex PCR. The table shows around 100,000 clones, with 50% to 70% occurring only once. Sequenced material: tumor tissue, taken at baseline. Receptors were obtained from a person aged 25 to 85 with non-small cell lung cancer. CDR3s include the opening cysteine and the closing phenylalanine or tryptophan. A D gene is named only where the DNA matches it firmly. Clone size is stated in some rows and not others, as once, few, many or a class when expanded.

J gene | V gene | clone size | D gene | CDR3 DNA | CDR3 protein
TRBJ1-1 | TRBV7-9 | - | - | TGTGCCAGCAGCTTAGGCAGGAACACTGAAGCTTTCTTT | CASSLGRNTEAFF
TRBJ2-7 | TRBV9 | - | - | TGTGCCAGCAGCGTAGTGGAGGGCGAGCAGTACTTC | CASSVVEGEQYF
TRBJ1-2 | TRBV6-5 | - | TRBD1 | TGTGCCAGCAGTCCCCGGGACAGCCTCTATGGCTACACCTTC | CASSPRDSLYGYTF
TRBJ2-5 | TRBV18 | - | - | TGTGCCAGCTCCATCAGGGTTCCTCTGGAGACCCAGTACTTC | CASSIRVPLETQYF
TRBJ2-2 | TRBV30 | - | TRBD1 | TGTGCCTGGAGCTACGGACAGGGGCTAACCGGGGAGCTGTTTTTT | CAWSYGQGLTGELFF
TRBJ2-5 | TRBV9 | once | - | TGTGCCAGCAGCGTTAGAGAGACCCAGTACTTC | CASSVRETQYF
TRBJ2-7 | TRBV7-9 | few | - | TGTGCCAGCAGCCCGGTCCGGGGCGAGCAGTACTTC | CASSPVRGEQYF
TRBJ2-7 | TRBV6-5 | - | TRBD2 | TGTGCCAGCAGTCAGACTAGCGGGAGAGGGAGCGAGCAGTACTTC | CASSQTSGRGSEQYF
TRBJ2-1 | TRBV9 | - | TRBD1 | TGTGCCAGCAGCTTAACAGGGGTGGGGAGAAATGAGCAGTTCTTC | CASSLTGVGRNEQFF
TRBJ2-1 | TRBV9 | few | TRBD2 | TGTGCCAGCAGCGTAGCTTCCCTAGCGGGCGGTGAGCAGTTCTTC | CASSVASLAGGEQFF
TRBJ2-2 | TRBV11-3 | few | - | TGTGCCAGCAGCAGAGGGGGCGGGAGGAACACCGGGGAGCTGTTTTTT | CASSRGGGRNTGELFF
TRBJ1-1 | TRBV5-4 | - | TRBD1 | TGTGCCAGCAGCTTGTGGAGGGGGCGCGAGACTGAAGCTTTCTTT | CASSLWRGRETEAFF
TRBJ2-7 | TRBV19 | - | - | TGTGCCAGTACTCCAGGCCCTCCAAACTCCTACGAGCAGTACTTC | CASTPGPPNSYEQYF
TRBJ2-6 | TRBV3-1/TRBV3-2 | - | TRBD1 | TGTGCCAGCAGCCAAGCGTACAGGGGTTCTGGGGCCAACGTCCTGACTTTC | CASSQAYRGSGANVLTF
TRBJ2-1 | TRBV7-3 | few | TRBD2 | TGTGCCAGCAGCTCCACTAGCGGGCCTACCGAGCAGTTCTTC | CASSSTSGPTEQFF
TRBJ1-1 | TRBV7-2 | - | - | TGTGCCAGCAGCTCCCTGACAACTTTGAACACTGAAGCTTTCTTT | CASSSLTTLNTEAFF